The present T cell receptor beta chain was sequenced within a study of regulatory T cells in long-lasting Graves disease. This clonotype was seen ten or more times. The antigen remains undetermined. V lost 5 bases and J lost 1, with 9 bases in between. The CDR3 loop spans 14 amino acids. Germline V gene data show CDR1 as LGHDT and CDR2 as YNNKEL (reference sequence). Time point in this sample: newly diagnosed GD, antithyroid drugs for less than 3 months. The authors made the TCR library using RNA they extracted from PBMCs. Graves' disease diagnoses used American Thyroid Association guidelines. Study outcomes and limitations: There were preferences for TRBV28, TRBJ1-2 and TRBJ2-5 in persistent disease.

CDR3 regions were amplified by Arm-PCR using iRepertoire HTBI primers to build TCR beta libraries. TCRdb re-called the multiplex PCR reads with MiXCR, one entry per CDR3 protein. The top ten clones hold roughly a fifth of a sample with approximately 230,000 distinct CDR3 sequences, around 18% of them seen once. This sample comprised peripheral blood mononuclear cells (PBMCs), obtained at new diagnosis, from a patient treated with antithyroid drugs. The TCR comes from a female donor with Graves disease. The V and J genes are TRBV3-1 and TRBJ1-3; no reliable D call. CDR3 loop: CASSSRASGNTIYF. The CDR3 coding sequence is TGTGCCAGCAGCTCTAGGGCTTCTGGAAACACCATATATTTT.